The 25 T cell receptor beta chains below come from one sample, sequenced in a study of follicular helper T cells after annual influenza vaccination. Sequenced by immunoSEQ multiplex PCR; TCRdb stores in-frame clones only, minus some. The sample includes 13,000 to 15,000 clones, approximately 80% of them seen just once. Regarding time point: 2015-2016 season, pre-vaccination. Sequencing used CXCR5- memory CD4+ T cells sorted from blood, obtained on the day of influenza vaccination. Receptor source: an adult who received the influenza vaccine.

CDR3 bases: TGTGCCAGCAACTCCGACAGGGTCTCACCCCTCCACTTT. Translating it yields CASNSDRVSPLHF. The chain is built from TRBV5-6 and TRBJ1-6; TRBD1 matches at 7 bases. J was trimmed by 10 bases and V by 6 bases; bases with no gene match: 7. Germline values: CDR1 SGHDT, CDR2 YYEEEE. CDR3 size: 13 residues.

The V and J genes are TRBV5-8 and TRBJ2-7; 7 positions agree with TRBD1. The V gene's germline CDR1 is SGHTS and CDR2 YDEGEE. V was clipped by 4 bases and J by 10 bases; unmatched bases: 8. The CDR3 extends over 12 amino acids. Here the CDR3 DNA reads TGTGCCAGCAGCAGGGACAGTACCGTACAGTACTTC. Translation: CASSRDSTVQYF.

The V and J genes are TRBV5-4 and TRBJ2-5, with 7 bases aligning to TRBD1. Trimming at V came to 3 bases and at J to 1 base, leaving 3 bases not matched to a gene. This CDR3 comprises 14 residues. The germline V gene has CDR1 SGHNT and CDR2 YYREEE (reference sequence). CDR3 in amino acids: CASSSTGSQETQYF. Here the CDR3 DNA reads TGTGCCAGCAGCTCGACAGGGTCCCAAGAGACCCAGTACTTC.

V and J are TRBV4-2 and TRBJ2-1; TRBD2 aligns across 8 bases. In germline, CDR1 is LGHNA, CDR2 YNFKEQ. The CDR3 totals 16 residues. Losses at the gene ends were 4 bases for V and 4 bases for J; bases not matched to a gene: 9. The CDR3 protein is CASSPSTGGVYNEQFF. As DNA, the CDR3 is TGTGCCAGCAGCCCCTCAACGGGGGGGGTGTACAATGAGCAGTTCTTC.

The chain has TRBV5-1 and TRBJ2-3; TRBD1 matches 7 bases. Germline V lookup: CDR1 SGHRS, CDR2 YFSETQ. The CDR3 sequence is 16 residues long. J lost 4 bases, V lost 0 bases, and 8 bases had no gene match. CDR3 in DNA: TGCGCCAGCAGCTTGGAAGGCAGGGGGTTGCCAGATACGCAGTATTTT. Its protein product is CASSLEGRGLPDTQYF.

This chain connects TRBV7-2 to TRBJ2-5; D unresolved. The end of the DNA is better explained by TRBJ2-7, so the J call may be wrong. Per the germline V gene, CDR1 is SGHTA and CDR2 is FQGNSA. The CDR3 contains 16 residues. The CDR3 DNA reads TGTGCCAGCAGCTTAGAAGGTATGATCACTTCCTACGAGCAGTACTTC. This sequence encodes CASSLEGMITSYEQYF.

The chain joins TRBV4-2 to TRBJ2-3; a possible D gene is TRBD2 (6 bases). Germline assignment: CDR1 LGHNA and CDR2 YNFKEQ. CDR3 length: 16 residues. Trimming shortened V by 0 bases and J by 3 bases, and 13 bases separated the two germline ends. Written as DNA, the CDR3 is TGTGCCAGCAGCCAAGATGGGACTGGGAGGACAGATACGCAGTATTTT. Protein: CASSQDGTGRTDTQYF.

The chain joins TRBV29-1 to TRBJ2-2; 8 bases map to TRBD2. The CDR3 consists of 11 residues. Germline loops: CDR1 SQVTM, CDR2 ANQGSEA. Trimming cost V 6 bases and J 10 bases; bases outside gene matches: 4. This CDR3 is CSVRGGPELFF. DNA of the CDR3: TGCAGCGTCCGCGGGGGGCCGGAGCTGTTTTTT.

J is TRBJ2-1 and V is TRBV28; 7 bases line up with TRBD2. The V segment lost 2 bases and the J segment 7 bases; nucleotides outside the gene matches: 5. The CDR3 is made up of 14 amino acids. Germline lookup yields CDR1 MDHEN and CDR2 SYDVKM. The CDR3 nucleotides are TGTGCCAGCAGTTTAGGGGGGGTGGGAAATGAGCAGTTCTTC. Residues: CASSLGGVGNEQFF.

V and J are TRBV5-4 and TRBJ2-5; D gene uncertain. From germline, CDR1 is SGHNT and CDR2 YYREEE (reference sequence). This CDR3 region has 13 residues. V lost 7 bases and J 4 bases, leaving 14 bases between the germline ends. CDR3 nucleotide sequence: TGTGCCAGCGGAAGGGAATCCCCAGAGACCCAGTACTTC. Amino acids: CASGRESPETQYF.

Here the CDR3 reads CASSAGDISTQPQHF. The CDR3, as DNA: TGTGCCAGCAGCGCGGGGGACATAAGTACTCAGCCCCAGCATTTT. The chain carries TRBV5-6 and TRBJ1-5; TRBD1 is a possible D gene (6 bases). V lost 4 bases to trimming and J lost 6 bases, with 17 bases between them. CDR1 and CDR2 (germline): SGHDT, YYEEEE. The CDR3 is 15 residues long.

The chain couples TRBV6-5 to TRBJ1-2, with D perhaps matching TRBD1 (6 bases). Trimming stripped 2 bases from V and 4 bases from J, with 11 bases between. Germline CDR1 reads MNHEY; CDR2 reads SVGAGI. This CDR3 has 14 amino acids. CDR3 loop: CASSYGGQPYGYTF. DNA for the CDR3: TGTGCCAGCAGTTACGGGGGACAACCCTATGGCTACACCTTC.

CDR3 DNA: TGTGCCAGCAGCTACAAACTCAATCAGCCCCAGCATTTT. Amino acids: CASSYKLNQPQHF. The V gene is TRBV28, the J gene TRBJ1-5; no clear D gene. The CDR3 length is 13 residues. Germline values: CDR1 MDHEN, CDR2 SYDVKM. Trimming took 6 bases from V and 3 from J, leaving 9 bases between them. The complete variable domain, with remaining parts taken from reference TRBV28 and TRBJ1-5, reads DVKVTQSSRYLVKRTGEKVFLECVQDMDHENMFWYRQDPGLGLRLIYFSYDVKMKEKGDIPEGYSVSREKKERFSLILESASTNQTSMYLCASSYKLNQPQHFGDGTRLSIL.

V is TRBV6-1 and J is TRBJ2-7, with 8 bases matching TRBD1. J gave up 2 bases and V 1 base, and 4 bases lay outside the gene matches. The germline CDR1 and CDR2 sequences are MNHNS and SASEGT. The CDR3 runs to 15 residues. CDR3: CASSEEGQGTYEQYF. The CDR3 nucleotides read TGTGCCAGCAGTGAAGAAGGACAGGGTACCTACGAGCAGTACTTC.

CDR3 sequence reads: CASSPRLAGGTDTQYF. The DNA of the CDR3 is TGTGCCAGCAGTCCGAGACTAGCGGGGGGGACAGATACGCAGTATTTT. This chain joins TRBV27 and TRBJ2-3; 14 bases align to TRBD2. V was pared by 5 bases and J by 3 bases, with 4 bases of the junction left unmatched. Germline V gene lookup returns CDR1 MNHEY and CDR2 SMNVEV (reference sequence). The CDR3 is made up of 16 amino acids.

The V and J genes are TRBV5-4 and TRBJ2-7; unclear D gene. V lost 0 bases, J lost 1 base, and 5 bases lay in between. The CDR3 sequence is 13 residues long. The V gene's germline CDR1 is SGHNT and CDR2 YYREEE (reference sequence). CDR3 loop: CASSLASSYEQYF. The CDR3 DNA is TGTGCCAGCAGCTTGGCGTCTTCCTACGAGCAGTACTTC. Full variable domain (outside the CDR3, taken from reference TRBV5-4 and TRBJ2-7): ETGVTQSPTHLIKTRGQQVTLRCSSQSGHNTVSWYQQALGQGPQFIFQYYREEENGRGNFPPRFSGLQFPNYSSELNVNALELDDSALYLCASSLASSYEQYFGPGTRLTVT.

This chain uses TRBV5-5 with TRBJ2-1, with D uncertain. This CDR3 is 13 amino acids long. Germline V gives CDR1 SGHKS, CDR2 YYEKEE (reference sequence). The V gene lost 6 bases and the J gene lost 0 bases, with 7 bases spanning the gap. CDR3 sequence: CASNTVSYNEQFF. The CDR3 nucleotides are TGTGCCAGCAATACGGTCTCCTACAATGAGCAGTTCTTC.

The chain couples TRBV9 to TRBJ2-1; 10 nucleotides agree with TRBD1. The V and J ends lost 0 bases and 8 bases, in that order; junction bases with no gene match: 8. Germline CDR1 SGDLS, CDR2 YYNGEE. This CDR3 has 16 residues. The CDR3, as DNA: TGTGCCAGCAGCGTAGGTGGGACAGGGGTCCTGCATGAGCAGTTCTTC. Translation: CASSVGGTGVLHEQFF.

This clone appeared once. This chain connects TRBV11-3 to TRBJ2-2; D remains ambiguous. CDR3 length: 15 residues. CDR1 is SGHNT and CDR2 is YENEEA in the germline V gene. V was trimmed by 5 bases and J by 5 bases, leaving 15 bases between them. CDR3 sequence reads: CASSPSVGTTGELFF. For the CDR3, the DNA is TGTGCCAGCAGCCCCTCGGTAGGCACTACCGGGGAGCTGTTTTTT.

V is TRBV19 and J is TRBJ1-1, with D perhaps TRBD1 (5 bases). V dropped 7 bases and J dropped 4 bases, with 13 bases sitting between them. CDR1 is LNHDA and CDR2 is SQIVND in the germline V gene (reference sequence). The CDR3 length is 13 residues. The CDR3: CASNPSRGTEAFF. The DNA for the CDR3 is TGTGCCAGTAATCCCAGTAGGGGCACTGAAGCTTTCTTT.

The chain recombines TRBV9 with TRBJ2-1, with 8 nucleotides matching TRBD2. J gave up 5 bases and V 0 bases, and 1 base lay outside the gene matches. In germline, CDR1 is SGDLS, CDR2 YYNGEE. CDR3 length: 14 residues. CDR3 sequence reads: CASSVGLANNEQFF. The DNA of the CDR3 is TGTGCCAGCAGCGTAGGACTAGCGAACAATGAGCAGTTCTTC.

The gene calls are TRBV4-1 and TRBJ2-1; 7 positions agree with TRBD2. CDR3 length: 17 amino acids. Germline CDR1 and CDR2: MGHRA and YSYEKL. Trimming cost V 1 base and J 5 bases; bases outside gene matches: 11. The CDR3 here is CASSQGGSGPPDNEQFF. As DNA, the CDR3 is TGCGCCAGCAGCCAAGGCGGGAGCGGCCCGCCGGACAATGAGCAGTTCTTC.

This chain uses TRBV11-2 with TRBJ2-7; D is undetermined. Trimming shortened V by 2 bases and J by 2 bases, and 7 bases separated the two germline ends. The CDR3 is 13 residues long. Germline-derived CDR1 and CDR2 are SGHAT and FQNNGV. CDR3 loop: CASSLRPPYEQYF. In DNA, the CDR3 is TGTGCCAGCAGCTTACGACCACCCTACGAGCAGTACTTC. Looking up the rest from reference TRBV11-2 and TRBJ2-7 gives the full variable domain: EAGVAQSPRYKIIEKRQSVAFWCNPISGHATLYWYQQILGQGPKLLIQFQNNGVVDDSQLPKDRFSAERLKGVDSTLKIQPAKLEDSAVYLCASSLRPPYEQYFGPGTRLTVT.

This clone showed up just a few times. The chain is built from TRBV6-6 and TRBJ1-1; D is undetermined. Germline lookup yields CDR1 MNHNY and CDR2 SVGAGI (reference sequence). V lost 8 bases and J 5 bases, leaving 15 bases between the germline ends. CDR3 length: 13 amino acids. Here the CDR3 reads CASGRETGTEAFF. For the CDR3, the DNA is TGTGCCAGCGGGAGGGAGACGGGGACTGAAGCTTTCTTT.

The chain recombines TRBV5-1 with TRBJ2-1; D might be TRBD1 or TRBD2, each matching 5 bases. Between the trimmed V and J ends, which lost 4 bases and 4 bases, there was a span of 15 bases. The CDR3 contains 15 residues. Per germline, CDR1 SGHRS and CDR2 YFSETQ. The CDR3 protein is CASSGGLGVYNEQFF. The CDR3 coding sequence is TGCGCCAGCAGCGGCGGGCTAGGGGTTTACAATGAGCAGTTCTTC. The full variable domain, its missing parts supplied by reference TRBV5-1 and TRBJ2-1, is KAGVTQTPRYLIKTRGQQVTLSCSPISGHRSVSWYQQTPGQGLQFLFEYFSETQRNKGNFPGRFSGRQFSNSRSEMNVSTLELGDSALYLCASSGGLGVYNEQFFGPGTRLTVL.